The rows below give T cell receptor beta chains drawn from one sample of a study of human CD8 memory T cell subsets. Reprocessing the 5' RACE reads, TCRdb reports a single entry for every CDR3 protein and omits DNA. The table lists 4,500 to 6,000 distinct CDR3 sequences. Sequencing was performed on CD8+ T cells from PBMCs. The receptors stem from a human donor in good health. CDR3s include the opening cysteine and the closing phenylalanine or tryptophan. Each record gives: V gene, clone size, J gene, CDR3 protein. Size is stated for part of the rows, as once, few or many counts, or as a class when the clone is expanded.

TRBV4-1	.	TRBJ1-2	CASYSRSNYGYTF
TRBV20-1	.	TRBJ2-6	CSAREGQAYSGANVLTF
TRBV5-4	.	TRBJ2-1	CASSPSGAGHEQFF
TRBV12-3/TRBV12-4	medium-sized	TRBJ1-1	CASSLGPNTEAFF
TRBV5-4	.	TRBJ2-1	CASSLSGSYNEQFF
TRBV19	.	TRBJ2-1	CASSSPLGGFGYNEQFF
TRBV27	.	TRBJ1-5	CASSLSTGRNQPQHF
TRBV29-1	.	TRBJ2-7	CSVGGESSLDEQYF
TRBV9	medium-sized	TRBJ2-1	CASSVDKREEQFF
TRBV3-1	.	TRBJ1-5	CASSQGQGRDQPQHF
TRBV4-3	large	TRBJ1-3	CASSTRHGGRSGNTIYF
TRBV7-9	.	TRBJ2-7	CASSSDRVPFYEQYF
TRBV5-1	.	TRBJ2-1	CASSLLGNEQFF
TRBV4-1	medium-sized	TRBJ1-1	CAFSRAVNTEAFF
TRBV4-3	.	TRBJ2-2	CASSPHSGTGGTGELFF
TRBV7-9	.	TRBJ2-4	CASSSRQGNIQYF
TRBV14	.	TRBJ1-1	CASSVMNTEAFF
TRBV7-9	.	TRBJ2-2	CASSSQGTTGELFF
TRBV10-3	.	TRBJ2-1	CAISDWGNEQFF
TRBV7-9	large	TRBJ1-1	CASSSSQTESLNTEAFF
TRBV4-1	.	TRBJ1-4	CASSQVEGGNEKLFF
TRBV7-9	.	TRBJ2-2	CASSPEAAGELFF
TRBV12-3/TRBV12-4	.	TRBJ1-5	CASSFGLPQHF
TRBV12-3/TRBV12-4	.	TRBJ2-1	CASSVGQGVSYNEQFF
TRBV29-1	medium-sized	TRBJ2-3	CSVDAREADTQYF
TRBV20-1	.	TRBJ1-3	CSASPTLGSGNTIYF
TRBV10-3	.	TRBJ2-3	CAISLAGGHTDTQYF
TRBV6-5	.	TRBJ1-5	CASSRQGGQPQHF
TRBV2	.	TRBJ1-2	CAREGGQGYGYTF
TRBV27	.	TRBJ2-5	CASSLGLAGGPGQETQYF
TRBV7-8	medium-sized	TRBJ2-1	CASTPGQFNEQFF
TRBV4-3	.	TRBJ2-5	CASSQESGARGTQYF
TRBV5-4	.	TRBJ1-1	CASSLGVRGNTEAFF
TRBV7-2	.	TRBJ2-1	CASSSPSFNEQFF